The 5 T cell receptor beta chains given below trace back to one sample, sequenced in a study of blood T cells in healthy people across ages. With a J-beta primer mix and a sample-barcoded 5' primer, a second PCR ran about 7 to 12 cycles. MiXCR, run by TCRdb on the 5' RACE reads, gives a single entry per CDR3 protein. This sample has fewer than 2,000,000 distinct CDR3 sequences, with roughly 43% found just once. The sequencing sample was made of blood. The receptor set was obtained from a human donor in good health.

This clonotype has only a few counts. V and J are TRBV2 and TRBJ2-1; 9 bases match TRBD1. Losses at the gene ends were 5 bases for V and 8 bases for J; bases not matched to a gene: 7. Germline V gene data show CDR1 as SNHLY and CDR2 as FYNNEI. The CDR3 sequence is 14 residues long. The CDR3 nucleotides read TGTGCCAGCAGTTCCGGGACAGGGTTCTATGAGCAGTTCTTC. It codes for CASSSGTGFYEQFF. The full variable domain, with the rest looked up from reference TRBV2 and TRBJ2-1, is EPEVTQTPSHQVTQMGQEVILRCVPISNHLYFYWYRQILGQKVEFLVSFYNNEISEKSEIFDDQFSVERPDGSNFTLKIRSTKLEDSAMYFCASSSGTGFYEQFFGPGTRLTVL.

Here the CDR3 DNA reads TGCAGCGTTGCGGTTGGGGTTACAGATACGCAGTATTTT. Its protein product is CSVAVGVTDTQYF. The V call is TRBV29-1, the J call TRBJ2-3; D uncertain. V was cut by 4 bases and J by 3 bases, with 11 bases left in between. The germline CDR1 and CDR2 sequences are SQVTM and ANQGSEA. This CDR3 has 13 amino acids.

This clonotype was seen more than once but under ten times. The chain links TRBV29-1 to TRBJ2-1, with 8 bases aligning to TRBD1. The CDR3 runs to 14 residues. Germline trimming cut 3 bases from V and 5 bases from J; bases unmatched to any gene: 6. The germline V gene encodes CDR1 SQVTM and CDR2 ANQGSEA. The CDR3 sequence: CSVEDRVRHNEQFF. The DNA of the CDR3 is TGCAGCGTTGAGGACAGGGTCCGGCACAATGAGCAGTTCTTC.

This chain links TRBV7-2 with TRBJ2-2; D is uncertain. Germline lookup yields CDR1 SGHTA and CDR2 FQGNSA. The CDR3 is made up of 15 amino acids. The V end lost 1 base, the J end lost 0 bases, and 6 bases lay between the germline ends. CDR3 sequence (DNA): TGTGCCAGCAGCTTAGTCCGGGCGAACACCGGGGAGCTGTTTTTT. Encoded protein: CASSLVRANTGELFF.

This clonotype showed up just a few times. The chain uses TRBV5-1 and TRBJ1-2; weak D call: TRBD1 (6 bases). Germline loops: CDR1 SGHRS, CDR2 YFSETQ. V lost 4 bases to trimming and J lost 8 bases, with 15 bases between them. This CDR3 has 13 residues. The CDR3 protein is CASSIGTWGGYTF. CDR3 bases: TGCGCCAGCAGCATCGGGACATGGGGCGGCTACACCTTC.